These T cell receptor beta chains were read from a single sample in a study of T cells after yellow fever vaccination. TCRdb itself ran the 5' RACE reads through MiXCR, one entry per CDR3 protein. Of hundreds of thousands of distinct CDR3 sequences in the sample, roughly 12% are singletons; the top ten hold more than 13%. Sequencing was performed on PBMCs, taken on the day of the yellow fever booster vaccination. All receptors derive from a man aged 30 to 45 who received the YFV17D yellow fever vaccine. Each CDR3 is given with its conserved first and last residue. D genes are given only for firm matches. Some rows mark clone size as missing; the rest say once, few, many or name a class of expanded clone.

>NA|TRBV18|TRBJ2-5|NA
TGTGCCAGCTCACCTTGGGCAGGTGGCGAGACCCAGTACTTC
CASSPWAGGETQYF
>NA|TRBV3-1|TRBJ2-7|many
TGTGCCAGCAGCCCCCTCGGGGACAAGGGAAAGCGGCAGTACTTC
CASSPLGDKGKRQYF
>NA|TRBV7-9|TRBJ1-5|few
TGTGCCAGCAGCATCGGGGGTTCAGGCAATCAGCCCCAGCATTTT
CASSIGGSGNQPQHF
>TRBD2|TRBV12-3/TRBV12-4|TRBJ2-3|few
TGTGCCAGCAGTACCACTAGCGGGAGGTCTGATACGCAGTATTTT
CASSTTSGRSDTQYF
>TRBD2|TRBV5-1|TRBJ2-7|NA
TGCGCCAGCAGCTTGGATGGGACTAGAATCTACGAGCAGTACTTC
CASSLDGTRIYEQYF
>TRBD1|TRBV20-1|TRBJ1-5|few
TGCAGTGCTAGAGAGGGGACAGGGACAGGCCAGCCCCAGCATTTT
CSAREGTGTGQPQHF
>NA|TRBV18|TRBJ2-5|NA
TGTGCCAGCTCACAGACCGACCAAGAGACCCAGTACTTC
CASSQTDQETQYF
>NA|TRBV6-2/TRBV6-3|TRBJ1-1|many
TGTGCCAGCCGAGGTTACTTGAACACTGAAGCTTTCTTT
CASRGYLNTEAFF
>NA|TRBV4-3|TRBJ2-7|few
TGCGCCAGCAGCCAAGCCCTTGGGGATTACGAGCAGTACTTC
CASSQALGDYEQYF
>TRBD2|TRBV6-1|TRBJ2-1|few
TGTGCCAGCAGGGGGGGGGACTTGTTATACAATGAGCAGTTCTTC
CASRGGDLLYNEQFF
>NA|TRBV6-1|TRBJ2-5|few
TGTGCCAGCAGTGAAAGGTTTACGGAGACCCAGTACTTC
CASSERFTETQYF
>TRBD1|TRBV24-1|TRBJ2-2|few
TGTGCCACCGGGACAGGGACCAACACCGGGGAGCTGTTTTTT
CATGTGTNTGELFF
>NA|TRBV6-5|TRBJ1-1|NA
TGTGCCAGCAGTTACCGAGACGACCCGAACACTGAAGCTTTCTTT
CASSYRDDPNTEAFF
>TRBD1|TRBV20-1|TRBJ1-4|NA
TGCAGTGCTCTCGGACAGGGCCGAGGGGTGTTTTTT
CSALGQGRGVFF
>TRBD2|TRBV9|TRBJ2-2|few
TGTGCCAGCAGCCCAGGGACTAGCGCCACCGGGGAGCTGTTTTTT
CASSPGTSATGELFF
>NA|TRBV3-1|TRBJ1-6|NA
TGTGCCAGCAGCCAAGACAGGGTCACATCACCCCTCCACTTT
CASSQDRVTSPLHF
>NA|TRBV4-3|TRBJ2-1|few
TGCGCCAGCAGCCAAGAAGCATTGAGCTCCTACAATGAGCAGTTCTTC
CASSQEALSSYNEQFF
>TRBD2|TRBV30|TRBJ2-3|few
TGTGCCTGGAGACTAGCGGGAGGAATTGCTACGCAGTATTTT
CAWRLAGGIATQYF
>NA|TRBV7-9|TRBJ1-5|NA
TGTGCCAGCAGCTTAGACAGGGTGAAGCCCCAGCATTTT
CASSLDRVKPQHF
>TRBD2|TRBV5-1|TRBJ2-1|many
TGCGCCAGCAGCTTGGCCCCACTAGCGGGAGGGATTAATGAGCAGTTCTTC
CASSLAPLAGGINEQFF
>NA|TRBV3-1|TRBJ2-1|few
TGTGCCAGCAGCCAAGCGAGCGGAGAGCAGTTCTTC
CASSQASGEQFF
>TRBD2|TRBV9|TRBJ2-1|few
TGTGCCAGCAGCGAGCCCATTAGCGGGAGGGTTAGCTCCTACAATGAGCAGTTCTTC
CASSEPISGRVSSYNEQFF
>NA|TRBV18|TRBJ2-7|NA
TGTGCCAGCTCCTATGGGACAAACTACGAGCAGTACTTC
CASSYGTNYEQYF
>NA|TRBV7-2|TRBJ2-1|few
TGTGCCAGCAGCAAGGCGGGCCAAATCTCCTACAATGAGCAGTTCTTC
CASSKAGQISYNEQFF